This TCR beta chain appears in the sequencing data of a study of blood T cell repertoires in COVID-19. The data were produced by immunoSEQ multiplex PCR, yet TCRdb's version contains in-frame clones alone and is incomplete. The sample lists hundreds of thousands of clones, 85% to 90% occurring once. All enrollees were roughly 18 to 89 years old and from 20 to 25 US areas. V was cut by 4 bases and J by 4 bases, with 14 bases left in between. The CDR3 covers 14 residues. In germline, CDR1 is SGHNT, CDR2 YYREEE (reference sequence). This TCR was sampled from a man aged 35 to 55 who had recovered from COVID-19. Sequenced sample: PBMCs or T cells enriched from blood (not recorded which). The V gene is TRBV5-4, the J gene TRBJ1-2, with a possible D match to TRBD1 (5 bases). CDR3 in amino acids: CASSQGKVPYGYTF. Here the CDR3 DNA reads TGTGCCAGCAGCCAGGGAAAAGTGCCCTATGGCTACACCTTC.